This passage covers 13 T cell receptor beta chains from one sample sequenced in a study of graft-versus-host responses after intestinal transplantation (dated by TCRdb to 2020 to 2023). The library was obtained by the immunoSEQ multiplex PCR assay. TCRdb carries this immuneACCESS record with in-frame sequences only. Its versions omit some clonotypes, under half of them owing to an unresolved V gene in the studies checked, with the rest unexplained. The sample contains about 85,000 clones, 75% to 95% of them found a single time. In total, the top ten clones hold 7.6% of the sample. The time point tag for this specimen amounts to: cells obtained before transplantation from donor or recipient. For these TCRs, the target antigens are not known. The specimen comprised unstimulated CD8+ T cells sorted from spleen or lymph node cells, sampled before transplant. The receptor set was obtained from a human donor who was the organ donor for an intestinal transplant.

V is TRBV5-4 and J is TRBJ2-7; D unresolved. The length of the CDR3 is 16 residues. Germline-derived CDR1 and CDR2 are SGHNT and YYREEE (reference sequence). Trimming shortened V by 3 bases and J by 3 bases, and 19 bases separated the two germline ends. The CDR3 DNA follows: TGTGCCAGCAGCTCCCCCCCAGGAGATGGGGTCTACGAGCAGTACTTC. This translates into CASSSPPGDGVYEQYF.

The rearrangement uses TRBV4-1 and TRBJ2-3; 8 bases are a match to TRBD2. V gave up 5 bases and J gave up 7 bases; unmatched junction bases: 8. The CDR3 length is 14 residues. Germline V gene lookup returns CDR1 MGHRA and CDR2 YSYEKL. CDR3 nucleotide sequence: TGCGCCAGCAGCGGAAGCGGGGGCCAAAATACGCAGTATTTT. It encodes CASSGSGGQNTQYF.

The V gene is TRBV5-1, the J gene TRBJ2-3, with D hard to call. This CDR3 has 16 amino acids. CDR1 SGHRS and CDR2 YFSETQ come from the germline V gene. Trimming stripped 5 bases from V and 0 bases from J, with 16 bases between. Here the CDR3 reads CASSPDPGPSTDTQYF. CDR3 coding DNA: TGCGCCAGCAGTCCGGATCCAGGCCCCAGCACAGATACGCAGTATTTT.

The V call is TRBV7-6, the J call TRBJ1-1; 9 bases align to TRBD1. CDR1 is SGHVS, CDR2 FNYEAQ, per germline. This CDR3 region has 18 residues. V dropped 0 bases and J dropped 2; count of bases not matched to a gene: 10. For the CDR3, the DNA is TGTGCCAGCAGCTTAGCGTTGTGGGACAGGGAAATAAACACTGAAGCTTTCTTT. Amino acids: CASSLALWDREINTEAFF.

The J gene is TRBJ1-5, the V gene TRBV10-1; D remains ambiguous. Trimming shortened V by 2 bases and J by 6 bases, and 8 bases separated the two germline ends. The germline gives CDR1 WNHNN, CDR2 SYGVQD (reference sequence). CDR3 length: 13 residues. The CDR3 region has the DNA TGCGCCAGCAGTGAGCACTCGGCTCAGCCCCAGCATTTT. Translation: CASSEHSAQPQHF.

The table lists this clone with a count of one. This chain joins TRBV6-5 and TRBJ2-7, with D possibly matching TRBD1 (6 bases). CDR1 is MNHEY, CDR2 SVGAGI, per germline. V shed 6 bases and J shed 6 bases, with 18 bases lying between them. CDR3 length: 14 residues. CDR3 protein: CASSDRDIVSEQYF. As DNA, the CDR3 is TGTGCCAGCAGCGACCGGGACATTGTCTCCGAGCAGTACTTC.

V usage is TRBV9 and J usage is TRBJ1-2; D possibly corresponds to TRBD1 (5 bases). The CDR3 length is 14 residues. V was shortened by 6 bases and J by 5 bases, with 17 bases between the two germline ends. Per the germline V gene, CDR1 is SGDLS and CDR2 is YYNGEE. The CDR3 region is CASNTPGHSYGYTF. CDR3 bases: TGTGCCAGCAACACCCCGGGGCACAGTTATGGCTACACCTTC.

The CDR3 bases are TGTGCCAGCAGCTTTGGCGGGAACACTGAAGCTTTCTTT. Translation gives CASSFGGNTEAFF. The gene calls are TRBV11-2 and TRBJ1-1; D not certain. The V gene lost 3 bases and the J gene lost 1 base, with 6 bases spanning the gap. Germline V gives CDR1 SGHAT, CDR2 FQNNGV. This CDR3 spans 13 amino acids.

V and J are TRBV4-2 and TRBJ2-7, with TRBD2 matching 8 bases. There are 15 residues in the CDR3. The germline V gene encodes CDR1 LGHNA and CDR2 YNFKEQ. With 4 bases clipped from V and 6 bases from J, the junction kept 11 bases outside the gene matches. The CDR3 DNA sequence: TGTGCCAGCAGCCCGATGCCGGGACTAGAAGGCGAGCAGTACTTC. Amino acids: CASSPMPGLEGEQYF.

The rearrangement links TRBV6-1 to TRBJ2-2; no clear D. Between the trimmed V and J ends, which lost 7 bases and 1 base, there was a span of 7 bases. The germline gives CDR1 MNHNS, CDR2 SASEGT. This CDR3 has 13 residues. The CDR3 nucleotides read TGTGCCAGCAATGGGGAGAACACCGGGGAGCTGTTTTTT. This sequence encodes CASNGENTGELFF.

V usage is TRBV15 and J usage is TRBJ1-2; perhaps TRBD1 as D (5 bases). Germline assignment: CDR1 LNHNV and CDR2 YYDKDF (reference sequence). V lost 2 bases to trimming and J lost 8 bases, with 18 bases between them. This CDR3 has 15 residues. The CDR3 spells CATSRYRAGTDGYTF. For the CDR3, the DNA is TGTGCCACCAGCAGATATAGGGCAGGGACGGACGGCTACACCTTC.

The chain employs TRBV5-6 and TRBJ2-2, with TRBD2 matching over 11 bases. With 4 bases clipped from V and 4 bases from J, the junction kept 3 bases outside the gene matches. This CDR3 is 15 amino acids long. The germline V gene encodes CDR1 SGHDT and CDR2 YYEEEE. CDR3 sequence reads: CASSTLAGGTGELFF. DNA of the CDR3: TGTGCCAGCAGCACCCTAGCGGGAGGCACCGGGGAGCTGTTTTTT.

This chain joins TRBV6-5 and TRBJ2-1; D is ambiguous. V lost 5 bases and J 3 bases, leaving 11 bases between the germline ends. Germline CDR1 and CDR2: MNHEY and SVGAGI. The CDR3 contains 14 residues. In nucleotides, the CDR3 is TGTGCCAGCAGTCCTTTGCTGAACTACAATGAGCAGTTCTTC. It codes for CASSPLLNYNEQFF.